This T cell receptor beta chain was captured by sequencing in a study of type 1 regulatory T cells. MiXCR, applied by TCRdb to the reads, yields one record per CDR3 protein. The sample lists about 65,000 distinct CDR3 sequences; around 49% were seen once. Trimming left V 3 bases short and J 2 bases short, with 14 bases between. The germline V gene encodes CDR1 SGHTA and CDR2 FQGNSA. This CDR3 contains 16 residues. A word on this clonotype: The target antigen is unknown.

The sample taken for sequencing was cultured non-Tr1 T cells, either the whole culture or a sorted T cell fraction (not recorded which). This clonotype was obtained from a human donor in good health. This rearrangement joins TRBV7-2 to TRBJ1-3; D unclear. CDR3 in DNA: TGTGCCAGCAGCTTTGGCTCCCAGTTCGCTGGAAACACCATATATTTT. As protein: CASSFGSQFAGNTIYF.